The next 17 T cell receptor beta chains were all read from a single sample in a study of preoperative IRX-2 immunotherapy in early breast cancer. Sequenced by immunoSEQ multiplex PCR; TCRdb stores in-frame clones only, minus some. The sample carries around 95,000 clones, 86% recorded once. As to treatment: preoperative locoregional IRX-2 cytokine immunotherapy. Sequenced material: tumor tissue, taken after IRX-2 immunotherapy. The receptors derive from a human donor with breast cancer.

The chain has TRBV5-1 and TRBJ2-2; D may be TRBD2 (5 bases). V lost 2 bases, J lost 2 bases, and 7 bases lay in between. The CDR3 runs to 14 residues. Germline V gene sequence: CDR1 SGHRS, CDR2 YFSETQ. The CDR3 is CASSFGGNTGELFF. In DNA form, the CDR3 reads TGCGCCAGCAGCTTCGGAGGAAACACCGGGGAGCTGTTTTTT.

The chain employs TRBV29-1 and TRBJ2-7; D is possibly TRBD1 (6 bases). Germline-derived CDR1 and CDR2 are SQVTM and ANQGSEA. Trimming stripped 5 bases from V and 0 bases from J, with 8 bases between. The CDR3 has 12 amino acids. The CDR3 reads CSVQGYSYEQYF. For the CDR3, the DNA is TGCAGCGTTCAGGGGTACTCCTACGAGCAGTACTTC.

The rearrangement uses TRBV1 and TRBJ1-1. TRBV1 is designated a pseudogene. The CDR3 sequence is 14 residues long. CDR3 sequence (DNA): TGCGCCAGCAGGGGGATTTTAGCGAACACTGAAGCTTTCTTT. Translation: CASRGILANTEAFF.

This chain uses TRBV28 with TRBJ2-5, with D unclear. The ends were cut back, 3 bases at V and 3 bases at J, with 14 bases in the middle. This CDR3 has 15 amino acids. Germline values: CDR1 MDHEN, CDR2 SYDVKM. The chain's CDR3 is CASSLVGMGKETQYF. The CDR3 DNA reads as TGTGCCAGCAGTTTGGTGGGAATGGGGAAAGAGACCCAGTACTTC. Supplemented by reference TRBV28 and TRBJ2-5, the full variable domain reads DVKVTQSSRYLVKRTGEKVFLECVQDMDHENMFWYRQDPGLGLRLIYFSYDVKMKEKGDIPEGYSVSREKKERFSLILESASTNQTSMYLCASSLVGMGKETQYFGPGTRLLVL.

The chain joins TRBV29-1 to TRBJ2-2, with D unresolved. The germline V and J ends were trimmed by 6 bases and 0 bases, with 11 bases remaining between them. The CDR3 consists of 14 residues. The germline CDR1 and CDR2 sequences are SQVTM and ANQGSEA. CDR3 nucleotides: TGCAGCGTAGTAGCACACGCGAACACCGGGGAGCTGTTTTTT. It encodes CSVVAHANTGELFF.

The chain links TRBV29-1 to TRBJ2-1, with TRBD2 matching over 9 bases. Per the germline V gene, CDR1 is SQVTM and CDR2 is ANQGSEA. This CDR3 is built from 14 residues. The trim removed 4 bases at V and 9 bases at J, leaving 10 bases unmatched. CDR3 protein: CSVGVMAGGGEQFF. Here the CDR3 DNA reads TGCAGCGTTGGGGTCATGGCGGGAGGGGGTGAGCAGTTCTTC.

The rearrangement joins TRBV5-1 to TRBJ1-4; tentative D call: TRBD1 (5 bases). The V gene's germline CDR1 is SGHRS and CDR2 YFSETQ. Deletions cut 3 bases from V and 4 bases from J, with 10 bases between. The CDR3 runs to 14 residues. CDR3 in amino acids: CASSSDRVNEKLFF. DNA for the CDR3: TGCGCCAGCAGCTCCGACAGAGTTAATGAAAAACTGTTTTTT.

The chain links TRBV6-8 to TRBJ1-2; D is ambiguous. This CDR3 has 12 residues. Germline CDR1 MNHGY, CDR2 SAAAGT. Between the trimmed V and J ends, which lost 7 bases and 6 bases, there was a span of 12 bases. CDR3 DNA sequence: TGTGCCAGCACGGCTAGCGAGAATGGCTACACCTTC. Translation: CASTASENGYTF.

The V and J genes are TRBV28 and TRBJ2-6; the D call may be TRBD1 or TRBD2 (5 bases each). This CDR3 contains 16 residues. Per the germline V gene, CDR1 is MDHEN and CDR2 is SYDVKM. The V gene lost 5 bases and the J gene lost 0 bases, with 11 bases spanning the gap. The CDR3 here is CASSGGRSSGANVLTF. The CDR3 nucleotides read TGTGCCAGCAGTGGGGGACGGTCCTCTGGGGCCAACGTCCTGACTTTC.

J is TRBJ2-3 and V is TRBV23-1; TRBD2 is a possible D gene (5 bases). TRBV23-1 is an open reading frame, and its role is uncertain. The CDR3 runs to 19 residues. V was cut by 6 bases and J by 4 bases, with 29 bases left in between. The CDR3 DNA reads as TGCGCCAGCAGCCAAGGTTTACTGTTTGGTGGGAGTACCGCAGATACGCAGTATTTT. As protein: CASSQGLLFGGSTADTQYF.

The chain carries TRBV18 and TRBJ2-1, with 7 bases fitting TRBD2. Unmatched junction bases numbered 8, after V lost 8 bases and J lost 4 bases. Germline CDR1 is KGHSH and CDR2 is LQKENI. The CDR3 covers 14 residues. The CDR3 loop reads CASTESSGYNEQFF. In DNA form, the CDR3 reads TGTGCCAGCACGGAGAGTAGCGGGTACAATGAGCAGTTCTTC.

The rearrangement uses TRBV28 and TRBJ1-5; D possibly corresponds to TRBD1 (5 bases). Trimming left V 2 bases short and J 6 bases short, with 14 bases between. This CDR3 has 15 amino acids. CDR1 and CDR2 (germline): MDHEN, SYDVKM. In DNA, the CDR3 is TGTGCCAGCAGTTTACCGGGTCAGGGAGGTCAGCCCCAGCATTTT. The encoded protein is CASSLPGQGGQPQHF. The whole variable domain, remainder taken from reference TRBV28 and TRBJ1-5, is DVKVTQSSRYLVKRTGEKVFLECVQDMDHENMFWYRQDPGLGLRLIYFSYDVKMKEKGDIPEGYSVSREKKERFSLILESASTNQTSMYLCASSLPGQGGQPQHFGDGTRLSIL.

The rearrangement joins TRBV19 to TRBJ2-2, with D possibly matching TRBD1 (6 bases). This CDR3 contains 13 residues. V lost 9 bases and J 1 base, leaving 9 bases between the germline ends. The germline V gene has CDR1 LNHDA and CDR2 SQIVND (reference sequence). The CDR3 sequence is CASRGRNTGELFF. The CDR3 DNA sequence: TGTGCCAGCAGGGGCCGGAACACCGGGGAGCTGTTTTTT. The variable domain in full, completed from reference TRBV19 and TRBJ2-2, reads DGGITQSPKYLFRKEGQNVTLSCEQNLNHDAMYWYRQDPGQGLRLIYYSQIVNDFQKGDIAEGYSVSREKKESFPLTVTSAQKNPTAFYLCASRGRNTGELFFGEGSRLTVL.

Only a few counts were recorded for this clone. The CDR3 is CASSQDGGLLGYTF. CDR3 DNA: TGTGCCAGCAGCCAAGATGGGGGGTTGTTGGGCTACACCTTC. The chain uses TRBV14 and TRBJ1-2; possible D gene TRBD1, 5 bases. Germline values: CDR1 SGHDN, CDR2 FVKESK. The V and J ends lost 0 bases and 8 bases respectively, with 13 bases between them. The CDR3 has 14 residues.

This chain links TRBV19 with TRBJ1-1; the D is unclear. The CDR3 is made up of 11 amino acids. The ends were cut back, 9 bases at V and 11 bases at J, with 16 bases in the middle. The germline V gene encodes CDR1 LNHDA and CDR2 SQIVND (reference sequence). CDR3 amino acids: CARPSRAVAFF. The CDR3 DNA is TGTGCCAGGCCTAGTAGGGCGGTCGCTTTCTTT.

The chain links TRBV29-1 to TRBJ2-5, with D possibly matching TRBD1 (8 bases). The V end was cut by 7 bases, the J end by 5 bases, with 14 bases between. This CDR3 spans 12 amino acids. Germline V lookup: CDR1 SQVTM, CDR2 ANQGSEA. This CDR3 is CSADRGGETQYF. For the CDR3, the DNA is TGCAGCGCTGACAGGGGAGGGGAGACCCAGTACTTC.

The rearrangement joins TRBV6-8 to TRBJ2-1; 9 nucleotides agree with TRBD1. The CDR3 length is 15 residues. Germline V gene data show CDR1 as MNHGY and CDR2 as SAAAGT. Losses at the gene ends were 8 bases for V and 9 bases for J; bases not matched to a gene: 14. Here the CDR3 reads CASQHRGLGFGEQFF. The CDR3 bases are TGTGCCAGCCAACACAGGGGGCTCGGTTTCGGTGAGCAGTTCTTC.